This is a list of T cell receptor beta chains from one sample in a study of shared clonotypes between healthy human individuals. TCRdb keeps only in-frame clones here, not all; method: immunoSEQ multiplex PCR. The sample lists nearly 750,000 clones, about two thirds seen once, with more than 1.5% in the top ten. The source material was memory CD4+ T cells sorted from blood. Receptor source: a woman younger than 45 in good health. The CDR3 runs from the conserved cysteine through the conserved F or W. The D gene is left open where the match is weak. A row's size may be missing; if present it is once, few, many or a size class.

clone_size: -; d_call: -; v_call: TRBV7-8; j_call: TRBJ2-7; cdr3_aa: CVSSPTGFYEQYF; cdr3_nt: TGTGTCAGCAGCCCTACAGGATTCTACGAGCAGTACTTC
clone_size: -; d_call: -; v_call: TRBV27; j_call: TRBJ1-1; cdr3_aa: CASRSGPAAFF; cdr3_nt: TGTGCCAGCAGATCCGGGCCCGCAGCTTTCTTT
clone_size: -; d_call: TRBD1; v_call: TRBV29-1; j_call: TRBJ1-1; cdr3_aa: CSASDRGSGGAFF; cdr3_nt: TGCAGCGCCTCGGACAGGGGGTCAGGGGGAGCTTTCTTT
clone_size: -; d_call: TRBD1; v_call: TRBV5-1; j_call: TRBJ2-5; cdr3_aa: CASSGTGQETQYF; cdr3_nt: TGCGCCAGCAGCGGGACAGGGCAAGAGACCCAGTACTTC
clone_size: few; d_call: -; v_call: TRBV2; j_call: TRBJ2-1; cdr3_aa: CASSDPPDEQFF; cdr3_nt: TGTGCCAGCAGTGACCCACCGGATGAGCAGTTCTTC
clone_size: -; d_call: -; v_call: TRBV6-5; j_call: TRBJ2-4; cdr3_aa: CASSFARPGTKNIQYF; cdr3_nt: TGTGCCAGCAGTTTTGCCCGACCCGGAACCAAAAACATTCAGTACTTC
clone_size: -; d_call: TRBD1; v_call: TRBV6-6; j_call: TRBJ2-7; cdr3_aa: CASRTTGTGPSYEQYF; cdr3_nt: TGTGCCAGCAGAACCACCGGGACAGGGCCCTCCTACGAGCAGTACTTC
clone_size: -; d_call: TRBD1; v_call: TRBV5-1; j_call: TRBJ2-2; cdr3_aa: CASSPTRDSLGELFF; cdr3_nt: TGCGCCAGCAGTCCAACTAGGGACAGCTTAGGAGAGCTGTTTTTT
clone_size: -; d_call: -; v_call: TRBV5-4; j_call: TRBJ2-7; cdr3_aa: CASSLDVGPYEQYF; cdr3_nt: TGTGCCAGCAGCTTGGACGTGGGTCCCTACGAGCAGTACTTC
clone_size: -; d_call: -; v_call: TRBV19; j_call: TRBJ2-3; cdr3_aa: CASSPQRRTDTQYF; cdr3_nt: TGTGCCAGTAGTCCACAGAGACGCACAGATACGCAGTATTTT
clone_size: few; d_call: TRBD2; v_call: TRBV14; j_call: TRBJ2-1; cdr3_aa: CASSQVPLTSGTKFSYNEQFF; cdr3_nt: TGTGCCAGCAGCCAAGTTCCCCTGACTAGCGGGACTAAATTTTCCTACAATGAGCAGTTCTTC
clone_size: -; d_call: -; v_call: TRBV2; j_call: TRBJ2-5; cdr3_aa: CASSVDPFSGTQETQYF; cdr3_nt: TGTGCCAGCAGTGTCGACCCCTTTAGCGGAACCCAAGAGACCCAGTACTTC
clone_size: -; d_call: TRBD1; v_call: TRBV5-1; j_call: TRBJ2-7; cdr3_aa: CASSRGDRDQNEQYF; cdr3_nt: TGCGCCAGCAGCAGGGGGGACAGGGATCAGAACGAGCAGTACTTC
clone_size: once; d_call: -; v_call: TRBV6-5; j_call: TRBJ2-7; cdr3_aa: CASSYSSWISYEQYF; cdr3_nt: TGTGCCAGCAGTTACTCGAGTTGGATTTCGTACGAGCAGTACTTC
clone_size: -; d_call: TRBD1; v_call: TRBV13; j_call: TRBJ2-2; cdr3_aa: CASSLFSRGQYTGELFF; cdr3_nt: TGTGCCAGCAGCTTATTCTCCAGGGGGCAATACACCGGGGAGCTGTTTTTT
clone_size: -; d_call: -; v_call: TRBV4-1; j_call: TRBJ2-5; cdr3_aa: CASSQGQGASGGTQYF; cdr3_nt: TGCGCCAGCAGCCAAGGACAGGGTGCCAGCGGGGGGACCCAGTACTTC